The 17 T cell receptor beta chains listed next were all sequenced from one sample in a study of blood T cell repertoires in COVID-19 (dated by TCRdb to the early 2020s). Library generation was performed with the immunoSEQ multiplex PCR assay. Here the immuneACCESS table is served through TCRdb, limited to in-frame sequences with V and J called. Missing clones are a known gap in these copies; in checked studies unresolved V genes cover under half, and the rest lacks a known reason. A total of some 200,000 clones appear in this sample, 80% to 90% of them only once. About a sixth of the sample comes from the top ten. The specimen was peripheral blood. The origin of the receptors is a woman older than 75 with active or convalescent COVID-19.

This sequence joins TRBV1 and TRBJ2-7; the listed D gene, TRBD2, was not tested against the DNA. TRBV1 is tagged as a pseudogene. The CDR3 is made up of 21 amino acids. This CDR3 is CTRAGFGARTSGRVDSYEQYF. CDR3 in DNA: TGCACCCGGGCCGGTTTTGGGGCCAGGACTAGCGGGAGAGTAGACTCCTACGAGCAGTACTTC.

The V call is TRBV19, the J call TRBJ1-4, with D possibly being TRBD1 (5 bases). Trimming pared 4 bases from V and 8 bases from J, leaving 17 bases between. Germline V CDR1 and CDR2: LNHDA, SQIVND (reference sequence). The CDR3 runs 15 residues. Here the CDR3 DNA reads TGTGCCAGTAGTACTGGGCAGGGACTTCGGGAAAAACTGTTTTTT. The encoded protein is CASSTGQGLREKLFF.

This clone was counted once. This chain uses TRBV6-4 with TRBJ1-1; D remains ambiguous. The CDR3 contains 13 residues. Germline V gene data show CDR1 as MRHNA and CDR2 as SNTAGT. The V and J ends lost 5 bases and 0 bases respectively, with 7 bases between them. CDR3 amino acids: CASSYQMNTEAFF. The CDR3 DNA is TGTGCCAGCAGTTATCAGATGAACACTGAAGCTTTCTTT.

V and J are TRBV19 and TRBJ1-4, with D uncertain. The germline CDR1 and CDR2 sequences are LNHDA and SQIVND (reference sequence). Trimming removed 5 bases from V and 12 bases from J, with 10 bases in between. The CDR3 totals 11 residues. CDR3 in DNA: TGTGCCAGTAGTGCCACAATGGAACTGTTTTTT. This encodes CASSATMELFF.

The gene calls are TRBV6-2 or TRBV6-3 and TRBJ1-2; D not resolved. Germline CDR1 and CDR2: MNHEY and SVGEGT. This CDR3 has 16 residues. V was shortened by 6 bases and J by 4 bases, with 21 bases between the two germline ends. CDR3 sequence reads: CASSNTRMGYGYGYTF. CDR3 DNA: TGTGCCAGCAGCAACACACGCATGGGCTACGGCTATGGCTACACCTTC.

Here the CDR3 reads CASSFREITDTQYF. In nucleotides, the CDR3 is TGCGCCAGCAGCTTCAGGGAAATCACAGATACGCAGTATTTT. The gene calls are TRBV5-1 and TRBJ2-3; TRBD1 is a possible D gene (5 bases). V gave up 2 bases and J gave up 2 bases, with 9 bases separating them. The germline V gene encodes CDR1 SGHRS and CDR2 YFSETQ. CDR3 size: 14 residues.

This clone was observed a single time. This sequence joins TRBV5-8 and TRBJ2-5; TRBD1 agrees at 9 bases. Losses at the gene ends were 4 bases for V and 2 bases for J; bases not matched to a gene: 6. This CDR3 has 15 amino acids. CDR1 is SGHTS, CDR2 YDEGEE, per germline. The chain's CDR3 is CASSPGTGKQETQYF. The DNA of the CDR3 is TGTGCCAGCAGCCCTGGGACAGGGAAACAAGAGACCCAGTACTTC.

The chain uses TRBV7-2 and TRBJ2-2; D might be TRBD2 (5 bases). V gave up 2 bases and J gave up 4 bases, with 11 bases separating them. CDR1 and CDR2 (germline): SGHTA, FQGNSA. The CDR3 length is 15 residues. The CDR3 region is CASSLRAELTGELFF. The CDR3 DNA sequence: TGTGCCAGCAGCTTAAGAGCGGAGCTCACCGGGGAGCTGTTTTTT.

The chain has TRBV7-2 and TRBJ1-2; 7 nucleotides align to TRBD1. This CDR3 has 14 residues. J lost 3 bases, V lost 5 bases, and 6 bases had no gene match. The germline V gene encodes CDR1 SGHTA and CDR2 FQGNSA. In DNA form, the CDR3 reads TGTGCCAGCAGCGCCAAGACAGGGCACTATGGCTACACCTTC. Its translation is CASSAKTGHYGYTF.

This chain uses TRBV6-5 with TRBJ2-5, with D hard to call. Germline V gene lookup returns CDR1 MNHEY and CDR2 SVGAGI. CDR3 length: 15 amino acids. The V end lost 3 bases, the J end lost 5 bases, and 16 bases lay between the germline ends. CDR3 protein: CASSYLPSVMETQYF. The CDR3 DNA reads as TGTGCCAGCAGTTATTTACCCAGTGTCATGGAGACCCAGTACTTC.

V is TRBV11-3 and J is TRBJ2-7; TRBD1 agrees at 8 bases. This CDR3 has 16 residues. Looked up from germline, CDR1 is SGHNT and CDR2 is YENEEA. The J segment lost 2 bases and the V segment lost 4 bases, leaving 10 bases of the junction unmatched. CDR3 nucleotides: TGTGCCAGCAGCTCACCCAGGGGGCTAGCTACCTACGAGCAGTACTTC. As protein: CASSSPRGLATYEQYF.

This clone showed up just once. The J gene is TRBJ1-5, the V gene TRBV4-2; 9 bases line up with TRBD1. This CDR3 spans 17 amino acids. CDR1 LGHNA and CDR2 YNFKEQ come from the germline V gene. The V and J ends lost 0 bases and 7 bases, in that order; junction bases with no gene match: 10. CDR3 loop: CASSQDWGQGEQQPQHF. CDR3 DNA sequence: TGTGCCAGCAGCCAAGACTGGGGACAGGGCGAGCAACAGCCCCAGCATTTT.

The chain recombines TRBV3-1 (or the pseudogene TRBV3-2) with TRBJ1-4; TRBD1 is a possible D gene (5 bases). Trimming cost V 1 base and J 7 bases, with 10 bases left between them. CDR3 length equals 14 residues. Germline loops: CDR1 LGHDT, CDR2 YNNKEL (reference sequence). The CDR3 sequence: CASSQGGTGEKLFF. The CDR3 region has the DNA TGTGCCAGCAGCCAAGGCGGGACGGGTGAAAAACTGTTTTTT.

The gene calls are TRBV5-1 and TRBJ2-7, with TRBD2 identical over 8 bases. Trimming cost V 4 bases and J 2 bases; bases outside gene matches: 5. CDR1 SGHRS and CDR2 YFSETQ come from the germline V gene. CDR3 length: 14 residues. The CDR3 DNA sequence: TGCGCCAGCAGCCCCGGGGGGGCCACCTACGAGCAGTACTTC. Translated, it gives CASSPGGATYEQYF.

The chain recombines TRBV7-3 with TRBJ2-1; 8 bases are shared with TRBD2. Trimming removed 3 bases from V and 6 bases from J; junction bases left unmatched: 4. CDR1 and CDR2 from the germline V gene are SGHTA and FQGTGA. This CDR3 region has 14 residues. DNA of the CDR3: TGTGCCAGCAGCTTGAGCGGGAGAAGCAATGAGCAGTTCTTC. Residues: CASSLSGRSNEQFF.

The V and J genes are TRBV11-2 and TRBJ2-3; TRBD1 matches at 8 bases. The V segment lost 0 bases and the J segment 10 bases; nucleotides outside the gene matches: 6. CDR3 length: 14 amino acids. Germline V gene sequence: CDR1 SGHAT, CDR2 FQNNGV. DNA for the CDR3: TGTGCCAGCAGCTTAGATTCCCCAGGGGGCCCGCAGTATTTT. Its protein is CASSLDSPGGPQYF.

The chain couples TRBV28 to TRBJ2-1; TRBD2 agrees at 11 bases. The CDR3 is 13 residues long. CDR1 is MDHEN and CDR2 is SYDVKM in the germline V gene. V lost 8 bases, J lost 8 bases, and 5 bases stayed unmatched. DNA for the CDR3: TGTGCCAGCTCAGGTAGCGGGAGGGATGAGCAGTTCTTC. Protein sequence: CASSGSGRDEQFF.